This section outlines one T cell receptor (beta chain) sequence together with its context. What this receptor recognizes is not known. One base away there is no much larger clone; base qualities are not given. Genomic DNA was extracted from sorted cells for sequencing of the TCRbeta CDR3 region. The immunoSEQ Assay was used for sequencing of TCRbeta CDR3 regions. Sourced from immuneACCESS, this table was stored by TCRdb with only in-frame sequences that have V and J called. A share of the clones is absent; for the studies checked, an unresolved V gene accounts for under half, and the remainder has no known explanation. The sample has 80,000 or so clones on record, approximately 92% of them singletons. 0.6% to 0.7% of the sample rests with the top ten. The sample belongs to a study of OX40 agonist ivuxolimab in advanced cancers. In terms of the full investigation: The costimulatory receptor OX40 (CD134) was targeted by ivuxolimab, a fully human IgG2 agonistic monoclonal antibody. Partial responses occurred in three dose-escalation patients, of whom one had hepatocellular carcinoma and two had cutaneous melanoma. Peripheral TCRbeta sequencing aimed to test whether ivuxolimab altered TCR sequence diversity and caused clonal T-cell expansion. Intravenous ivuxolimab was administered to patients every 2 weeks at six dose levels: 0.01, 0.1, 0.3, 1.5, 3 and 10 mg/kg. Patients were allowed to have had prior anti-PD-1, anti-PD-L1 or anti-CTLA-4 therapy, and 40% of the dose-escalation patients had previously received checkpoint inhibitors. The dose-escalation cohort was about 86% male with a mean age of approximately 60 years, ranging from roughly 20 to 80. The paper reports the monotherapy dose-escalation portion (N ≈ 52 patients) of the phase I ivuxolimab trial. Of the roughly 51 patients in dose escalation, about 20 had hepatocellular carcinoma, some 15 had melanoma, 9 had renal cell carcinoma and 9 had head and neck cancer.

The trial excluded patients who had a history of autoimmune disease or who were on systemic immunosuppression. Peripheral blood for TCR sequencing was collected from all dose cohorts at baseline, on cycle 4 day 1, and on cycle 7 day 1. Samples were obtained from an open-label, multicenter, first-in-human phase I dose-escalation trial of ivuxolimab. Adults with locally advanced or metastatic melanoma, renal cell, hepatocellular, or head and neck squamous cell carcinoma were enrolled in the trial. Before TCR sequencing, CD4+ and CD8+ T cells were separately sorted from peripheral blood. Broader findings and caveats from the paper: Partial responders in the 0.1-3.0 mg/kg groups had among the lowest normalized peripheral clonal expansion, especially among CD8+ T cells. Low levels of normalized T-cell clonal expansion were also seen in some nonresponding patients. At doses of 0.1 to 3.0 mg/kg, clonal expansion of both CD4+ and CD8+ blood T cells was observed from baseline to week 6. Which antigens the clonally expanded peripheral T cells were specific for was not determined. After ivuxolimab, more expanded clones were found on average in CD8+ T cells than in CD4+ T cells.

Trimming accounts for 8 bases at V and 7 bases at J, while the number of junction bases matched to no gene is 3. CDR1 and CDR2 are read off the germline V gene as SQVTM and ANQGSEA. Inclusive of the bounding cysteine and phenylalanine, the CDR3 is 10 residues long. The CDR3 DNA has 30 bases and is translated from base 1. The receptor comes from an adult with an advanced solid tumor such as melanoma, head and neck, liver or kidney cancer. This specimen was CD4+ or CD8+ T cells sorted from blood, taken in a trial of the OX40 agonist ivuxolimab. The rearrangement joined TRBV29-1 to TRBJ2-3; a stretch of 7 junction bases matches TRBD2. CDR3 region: CSLGGNTQYF. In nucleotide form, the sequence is TGCAGCCTGGGAGGGAATACGCAGTATTTT.